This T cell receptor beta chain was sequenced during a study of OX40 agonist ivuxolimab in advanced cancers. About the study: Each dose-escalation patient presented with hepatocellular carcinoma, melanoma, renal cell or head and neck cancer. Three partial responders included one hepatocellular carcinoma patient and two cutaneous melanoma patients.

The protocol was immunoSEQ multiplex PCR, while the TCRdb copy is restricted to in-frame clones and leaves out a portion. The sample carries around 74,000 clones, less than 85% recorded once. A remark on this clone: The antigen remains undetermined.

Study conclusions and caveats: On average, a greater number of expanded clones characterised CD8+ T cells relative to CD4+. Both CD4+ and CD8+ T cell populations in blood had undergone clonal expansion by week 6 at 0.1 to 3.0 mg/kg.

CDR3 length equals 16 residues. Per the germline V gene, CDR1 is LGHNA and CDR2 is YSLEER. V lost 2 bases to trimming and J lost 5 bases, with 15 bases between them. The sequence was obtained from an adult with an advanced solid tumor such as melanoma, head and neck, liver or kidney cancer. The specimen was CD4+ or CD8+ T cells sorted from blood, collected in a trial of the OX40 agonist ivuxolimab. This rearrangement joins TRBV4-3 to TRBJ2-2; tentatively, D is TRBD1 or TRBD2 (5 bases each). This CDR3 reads CASSQNPGRLTGELFF. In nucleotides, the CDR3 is TGCGCCAGCAGCCAAAACCCGGGGCGGCTAACCGGGGAGCTGTTTTTT.